The T cell receptor (beta chain) described here comes from a study of cytomegalovirus exposure and HLA in healthy donors. Study at large: From about 170 million T cells, an earlier analysis saw roughly 100 million unique TCR beta sequences.

Primers for the PCR totalled 60 Vbeta and 13 Jbeta. This table comes from immunoSEQ multiplex PCR, and its TCRdb copy is limited to in-frame clones, with some not included. The sample includes 180,000 or so clones, roughly 79% of them seen just once. This clone was seen more than once but under ten times. Antigen unknown. Study results and limitations: The authors later found HLA-associated TCR beta chains more clonally expanded than equally common others.

Trimming took off 2 bases at V and 10 bases at J, with 11 bases between the two ends. The CDR3 totals 12 residues. The germline V gene has CDR1 SGHDN and CDR2 FVKESK. V usage is TRBV14 and J usage is TRBJ1-1; D ambiguous. This TCR came from a young woman in good health and CMV-seropositive. Sequenced input: PBMCs. The CDR3 sequence: CASSQNAGRAFF. The CDR3 DNA reads as TGTGCCAGCAGCCAAAATGCAGGTAGAGCTTTCTTT.